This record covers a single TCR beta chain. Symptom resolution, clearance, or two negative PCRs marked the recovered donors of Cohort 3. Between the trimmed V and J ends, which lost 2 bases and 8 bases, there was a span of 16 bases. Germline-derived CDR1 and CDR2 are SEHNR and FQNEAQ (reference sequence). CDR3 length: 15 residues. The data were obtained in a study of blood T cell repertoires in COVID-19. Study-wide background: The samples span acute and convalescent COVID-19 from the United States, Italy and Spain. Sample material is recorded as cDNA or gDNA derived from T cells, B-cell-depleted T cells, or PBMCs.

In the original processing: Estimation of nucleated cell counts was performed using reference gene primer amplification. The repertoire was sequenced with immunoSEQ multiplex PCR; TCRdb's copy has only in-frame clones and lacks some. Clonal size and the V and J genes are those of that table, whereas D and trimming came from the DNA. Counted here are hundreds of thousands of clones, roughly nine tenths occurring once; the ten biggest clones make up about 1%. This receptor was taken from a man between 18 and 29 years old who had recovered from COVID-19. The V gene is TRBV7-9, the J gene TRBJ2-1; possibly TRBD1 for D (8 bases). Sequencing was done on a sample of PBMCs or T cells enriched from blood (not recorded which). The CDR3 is CASSLITGGVDEQFF. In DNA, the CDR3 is TGTGCCAGCAGCTTAATCACAGGGGGGGTGGATGAGCAGTTCTTC.